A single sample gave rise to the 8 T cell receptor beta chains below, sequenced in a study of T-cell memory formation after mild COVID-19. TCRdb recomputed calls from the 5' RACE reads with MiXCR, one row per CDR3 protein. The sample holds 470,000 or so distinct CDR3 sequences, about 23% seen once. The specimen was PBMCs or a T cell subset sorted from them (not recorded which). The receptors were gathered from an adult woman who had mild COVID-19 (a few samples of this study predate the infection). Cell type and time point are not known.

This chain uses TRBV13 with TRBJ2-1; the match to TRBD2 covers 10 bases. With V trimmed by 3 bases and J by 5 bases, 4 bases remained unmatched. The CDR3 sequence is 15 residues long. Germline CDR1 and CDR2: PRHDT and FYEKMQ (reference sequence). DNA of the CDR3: TGTGCCAGCAGCTTGCTAGCGGGGGCTGACAATGAGCAGTTCTTC. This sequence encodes CASSLLAGADNEQFF. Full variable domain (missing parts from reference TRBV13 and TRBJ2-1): AAGVIQSPRHLIKEKRETATLKCYPIPRHDTVYWYQQGPGQDPQFLISFYEKMQSDKGSIPDRFSAQQFSDYHSELNMSSLELGDSALYFCASSLLAGADNEQFFGPGTRLTVL.

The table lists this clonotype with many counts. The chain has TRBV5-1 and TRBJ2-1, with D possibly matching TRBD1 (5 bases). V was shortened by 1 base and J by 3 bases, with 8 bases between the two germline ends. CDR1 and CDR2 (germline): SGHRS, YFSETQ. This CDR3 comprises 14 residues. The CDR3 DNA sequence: TGCGCCAGCAGCTTGCCGGACATCTACAATGAGCAGTTCTTC. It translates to CASSLPDIYNEQFF.

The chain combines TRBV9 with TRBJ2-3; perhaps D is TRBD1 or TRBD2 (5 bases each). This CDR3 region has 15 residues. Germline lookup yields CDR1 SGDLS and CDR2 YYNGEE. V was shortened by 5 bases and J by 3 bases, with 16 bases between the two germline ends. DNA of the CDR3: TGTGCCAGCAGTCGCAGGGATGGGAGTACAGATACGCAGTATTTT. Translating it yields CASSRRDGSTDTQYF.

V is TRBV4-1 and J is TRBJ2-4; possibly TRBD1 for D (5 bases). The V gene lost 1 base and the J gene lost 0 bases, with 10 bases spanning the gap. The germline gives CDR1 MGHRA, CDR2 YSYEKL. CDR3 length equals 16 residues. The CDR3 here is CASSQGSGLAKNIQYF. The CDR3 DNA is TGCGCCAGCAGCCAAGGATCAGGGTTAGCCAAAAACATTCAGTACTTC.

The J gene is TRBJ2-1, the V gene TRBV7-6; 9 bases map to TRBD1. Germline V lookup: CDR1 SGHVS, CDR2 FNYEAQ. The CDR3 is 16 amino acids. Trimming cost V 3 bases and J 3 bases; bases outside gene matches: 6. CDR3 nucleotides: TGTGCCAGCAGCTTGAGAGGACAGGGGCTCTACAATGAGCAGTTCTTC. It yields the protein CASSLRGQGLYNEQFF.

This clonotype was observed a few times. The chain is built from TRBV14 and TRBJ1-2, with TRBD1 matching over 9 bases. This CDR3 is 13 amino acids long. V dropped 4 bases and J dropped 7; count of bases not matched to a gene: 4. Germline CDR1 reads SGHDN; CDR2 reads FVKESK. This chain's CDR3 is CASSPRTGAGYTF. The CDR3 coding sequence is TGTGCCAGCAGCCCTCGGACAGGGGCTGGCTACACCTTC. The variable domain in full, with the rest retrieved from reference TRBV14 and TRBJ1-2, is EAGVTQFPSHSVIEKGQTVTLRCDPISGHDNLYWYRRVMGKEIKFLLHFVKESKQDESGMPNNRFLAERTGGTYSTLKVQPAELEDSGVYFCASSPRTGAGYTFGSGTRLTVV.

As DNA, the CDR3 is TGTGCCAGCAGTTGGGCACAGGGGGCTGAAGCTTTCTTT. This encodes CASSWAQGAEAFF. The chain carries TRBV12-3 or TRBV12-4 and TRBJ1-1, with TRBD1 matching over 8 bases. Losses at the gene ends were 4 bases for V and 6 bases for J; bases not matched to a gene: 4. The CDR3 is 13 residues long.

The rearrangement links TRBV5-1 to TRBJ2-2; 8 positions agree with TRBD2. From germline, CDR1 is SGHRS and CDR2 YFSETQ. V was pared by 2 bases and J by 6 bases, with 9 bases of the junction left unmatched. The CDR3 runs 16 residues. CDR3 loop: CASSFANGGESGELFF. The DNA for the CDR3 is TGCGCCAGCAGCTTCGCTAACGGGGGGGAGTCCGGGGAGCTGTTTTTT.